One T cell receptor beta chain is described in this entry. The antigen is not known. In TCRdb, the 5' RACE reads were re-called with MiXCR into one record per CDR3 protein. The sample shows 350,000 to 550,000 distinct CDR3 sequences, 15% to 20% of them seen only once. The sample is drawn from a study of T cells after yellow fever vaccination. The study's findings and limits: Abundant clonotypes from the bulk population could have been carried over as contaminants into FACS-sorted repertoires.

With 4 bases removed from V and 2 bases from J, the gap between germline ends came to 12 bases. The CDR3 runs 14 residues. CDR1 SGHKS and CDR2 YYEKEE come from the germline V gene (reference sequence). J is TRBJ1-2 and V is TRBV5-5; the D gene is possibly TRBD1 (5 bases). The starting material was PBMCs, obtained before the yellow fever booster vaccination. This TCR was sampled from a man aged 18-30 years who received the YFV17D yellow fever vaccine. The DNA of the CDR3 is TGTGCCAGCAGCGACCCAGGGCGCAACTATGGCTACACCTTC. Amino acid sequence: CASSDPGRNYGYTF.